This is a list of T cell receptor beta chains from one sample in a study of blood T cell repertoires in COVID-19. The assay was immunoSEQ multiplex PCR, and TCRdb's table has in-frame clones only and misses some. The data show fewer than 350,000 clones, around 85% seen once. Sequencing used peripheral blood. The receptors originated from a woman aged 30 to 39 with COVID-19, enrolled during active disease. Both conserved end residues are part of each CDR3. A D gene is named only where the DNA matches it firmly. A clone size is listed for some rows: how often the clone was seen (once, few, many), or a class if it is expanded.

d_call j_call clone_size v_call cdr3_length cdr3_aa cdr3_nt
NA TRBJ2-7 NA TRBV29-1 14 CSVDVGQGFYEQYF TGCAGCGTTGATGTCGGGCAGGGTTTCTACGAGCAGTACTTC
NA TRBJ2-7 NA TRBV5-8 16 CASSSPLRGNPYEQYF TGTGCCAGCAGCTCCCCCCTGAGGGGGAATCCCTACGAGCAGTACTTC
TRBD1 TRBJ1-2 NA TRBV7-9 13 CASSLTGGGGYTF TGTGCCAGCAGCCTTACAGGGGGAGGTGGCTACACCTTC
TRBD1 TRBJ1-1 NA TRBV18 15 CASSRGQGLGTEAFF TGTGCCAGCTCCCGAGGACAGGGTTTGGGAACTGAAGCTTTCTTT
TRBD1 TRBJ2-5 NA TRBV18 14 CASSGWTGQETQYF TGTGCCAGCTCGGGTTGGACAGGACAAGAGACCCAGTACTTC
TRBD1 TRBJ2-5 NA TRBV11-2 13 CASSLGTGETQYF TGTGCCAGCAGCCTGGGGACAGGAGAGACCCAGTACTTC
NA TRBJ1-6 once TRBV3-1/TRBV3-2 15 CASSQDAARNSPLHF TGTGCCAGCAGCCAAGATGCGGCAAGGAATTCACCCCTCCACTTT
NA TRBJ1-1 NA TRBV10-2 14 CASSGIGGGNEAFF TGCGCCAGCAGCGGCATCGGCGGAGGTAATGAAGCTTTCTTT
NA TRBJ2-1 NA TRBV12-3/TRBV12-4 13 CASSSGENNEQFF TGTGCCAGCAGCTCCGGGGAGAACAATGAGCAGTTCTTC
NA TRBJ2-3 few TRBV7-9 12 CASSFGLDREYF TGTGCCAGCAGCTTTGGGCTCGACCGCGAGTATTTT
NA TRBJ1-5 NA TRBV15 16 CATSRDLSGVNQPQHF TGTGCCACCAGCAGAGATCTATCGGGAGTGAATCAGCCCCAGCATTTT
TRBD1 TRBJ1-5 NA TRBV10-2 15 CASSPGTGGSLPQHF TGCGCCAGCAGTCCCGGGACAGGGGGGAGTCTGCCCCAGCATTTT
NA TRBJ1-2 NA TRBV5-1 16 CASSLEGAGTFYGYTF TGCGCCAGCAGCTTGGAAGGGGCAGGTACCTTCTATGGCTACACCTTC
NA TRBJ2-7 NA TRBV27 14 CASGWGSGGYEQYF TGTGCCAGCGGATGGGGCTCCGGGGGCTACGAGCAGTACTTC
NA TRBJ1-1 NA TRBV4-1 14 CASSQEGGYTEAFF TGCGCCAGCAGCCAAGAAGGGGGTTACACTGAAGCTTTCTTT
NA TRBJ1-5 NA TRBV21-1 16 CASSVQGARRNQPQHF TGTGCCAGCAGCGTACAGGGGGCCCGTAGAAATCAGCCCCAGCATTTT
NA TRBJ1-6 NA TRBV11-2 16 CASSLDLAQFNSPLHF TGTGCCAGCAGCTTAGATTTGGCACAATTTAATTCACCCCTCCACTTT
TRBD2 TRBJ2-1 NA TRBV9 15 CASTLAGSSYNEQFF TGTGCCAGCACCTTAGCGGGGAGCTCCTACAATGAGCAGTTCTTC
TRBD1 TRBJ2-7 NA TRBV5-5 16 CASSLGGTGVIGEQYF TGTGCCAGCAGCTTGGGGGGCACAGGGGTGATCGGCGAGCAGTACTTC
NA TRBJ1-4 NA TRBV19 20 CASSSREGIVQSWANEKLFF TGTGCCAGTAGTTCTCGAGAGGGAATCGTACAGTCTTGGGCTAATGAAAAACTGTTTTTT
NA TRBJ2-5 NA TRBV6-5 12 CASVRGLETQYF TGTGCCAGCGTGAGGGGGTTGGAGACCCAGTACTTC
TRBD1 TRBJ2-6 NA TRBV30 18 CAWIPRTGIISGANVLTF TGTGCCTGGATTCCCAGGACAGGGATTATCTCTGGGGCCAACGTCCTGACTTTC
TRBD2 TRBJ2-7 NA TRBV15 14 CATSRAGGGREQYF TGTGCCACCAGCAGAGCGGGGGGAGGTAGAGAGCAGTACTTC
TRBD2 TRBJ2-3 NA TRBV4-1 13 CASSSREADTQYF TGCGCCAGCAGCTCTCGGGAGGCAGATACGCAGTATTTT
TRBD2 TRBJ2-7 NA TRBV2 16 CASSGTSGGGLYEQYF TGTGCCAGCAGCGGGACTAGCGGGGGGGGACTATACGAGCAGTACTTC
NA TRBJ1-1 NA TRBV19 15 CASSNPRGSGSEAFF TGTGCCAGTAGTAATCCAAGGGGCTCAGGTTCTGAAGCTTTCTTT
TRBD1 TRBJ2-5 NA TRBV11-1 14 CASSRRDREETQYF TGTGCCAGCAGCCGCCGGGACAGAGAAGAGACCCAGTACTTC
NA TRBJ2-1 NA TRBV6-4 15 CASSGRTAPWDEQFF TGTGCCAGCAGTGGTCGGACAGCGCCGTGGGATGAGCAGTTCTTC
TRBD2 TRBJ2-3 NA TRBV18 17 CASSPGGLAGVTDTQYF TGTGCCAGCTCACCAGGGGGACTAGCGGGGGTTACAGATACGCAGTATTTT
TRBD1 TRBJ1-2 NA TRBV18 14 CASSPPEGASGYTF TGTGCCAGCTCACCACCTGAGGGGGCGTCGGGCTACACCTTC
NA TRBJ2-6 NA TRBV5-4 15 CASSRQGSGANVLTF TGTGCCAGCAGCCGTCAGGGTTCTGGGGCCAACGTCCTGACTTTC
TRBD1 TRBJ1-6 NA TRBV19 13 CATSGQGGSPLHF TGTGCCACCTCGGGACAGGGAGGTTCACCCCTCCACTTT
NA TRBJ1-5 NA TRBV6-1 15 CASSEAPLRGQPQHF TGTGCCAGCAGTGAAGCGCCCCTCCGGGGTCAGCCCCAGCATTTT
NA TRBJ2-4 few TRBV11-2 14 CASSYRGAKNIQYF TGTGCCAGCAGCTATCGGGGAGCCAAAAACATTCAGTACTTC
TRBD2 TRBJ2-4 NA TRBV5-3 20 CARSKSSGGPRPPAKNIQYF TGTGCCAGAAGCAAATCTAGCGGGGGGCCACGCCCCCCCGCCAAAAACATTCAGTACTTC
TRBD1 TRBJ2-7 NA TRBV19 14 CASTPGTGGYEQYF TGTGCCAGTACCCCAGGGACAGGGGGCTACGAGCAGTACTTC
TRBD1 TRBJ1-1 once TRBV27 15 CASSLFRDSPSEAFF TGTGCCAGCAGTTTATTTCGGGACAGCCCCTCCGAAGCTTTCTTT
NA TRBJ2-7 NA TRBV29-1 13 CSVSGQPPYEQYF TGCAGCGTGTCAGGACAGCCCCCCTACGAGCAGTACTTC
TRBD2 TRBJ2-2 NA TRBV4-1 19 CASSLASSGGPSNTGELFF TGCGCCAGCAGCCTGGCTTCCAGCGGGGGACCCTCGAACACCGGGGAGCTGTTTTTT
TRBD2 TRBJ2-7 NA TRBV5-1 13 CASSWGGAPEQYF TGCGCCAGCAGCTGGGGAGGGGCCCCCGAGCAGTACTTC
NA TRBJ1-5 once TRBV29-1 14 CSVEKNVKNQPQHF TGCAGCGTCGAAAAAAATGTAAAAAATCAGCCCCAGCATTTT
NA TRBJ1-2 NA TRBV3-1/TRBV3-2 17 CASSHVNPGLDAGGYTF TGTGCCAGCAGCCACGTAAATCCGGGACTCGACGCTGGTGGCTACACCTTC
NA TRBJ1-1 NA TRBV15 13 CATRTDRNTEAFF TGTGCCACCAGGACCGACAGGAACACTGAAGCTTTCTTT
TRBD1 TRBJ1-2 NA TRBV5-1 16 CASSFGQGRPTTGYTF TGCGCCAGCAGCTTCGGACAGGGACGCCCAACGACAGGCTACACCTTC
TRBD2 TRBJ2-5 NA TRBV5-6 15 CASSRDAGVGETQYF TGTGCCAGCAGCCGGGATGCGGGGGTAGGGGAGACCCAGTACTTC
TRBD1 TRBJ2-7 NA TRBV7-6 16 CASSSPRTGSSYEQYF TGTGCCAGCAGCTCCCCCCGGACAGGGAGCTCCTACGAGCAGTACTTC
NA TRBJ1-1 NA TRBV6-6 13 CASSPRRASEAFF TGTGCCAGCAGCCCCCGCAGGGCGTCTGAAGCTTTCTTT
NA TRBJ2-6 NA TRBV6-5 15 CASSYSSSGANVLTF TGTGCCAGCAGTTACTCTAGCTCTGGGGCCAACGTCCTGACTTTC
NA TRBJ1-1 NA TRBV18 14 CASSPRVGGTEAFF TGTGCCAGCTCACCCCGCGTTGGTGGTACTGAAGCTTTCTTT
TRBD2 TRBJ2-5 NA TRBV5-1 15 CASSLVGTNQETQYF TGCGCCAGCAGCTTGGTAGGGACTAACCAAGAGACCCAGTACTTC